This T cell receptor (beta chain) stems from a study of cytomegalovirus exposure and HLA in healthy donors. Concerning this clone itself: The target antigen is unknown.

Whole-study results and caveats: Some highly shared sequence variants likely arose as a pipeline artifact. There were several of the most significant clusters that appeared linked to common viral pathogens in a later analysis.

CDR3 size: 11 residues. The germline V gene has CDR1 MNHNY and CDR2 SVGAGI (reference sequence). The V end was cut by 2 bases, the J end by 11 bases, with 9 bases between. The PCR used 60 Vbeta and 13 Jbeta primers. TCRdb keeps only in-frame clones here, not all; method: immunoSEQ multiplex PCR. Seen in this sample are 96,000 or so clones; the ten most common clones hold less than 7%. V usage is TRBV6-6 and J usage is TRBJ1-1; D remains unclear. The TCR comes from a girl under 18 in good health and CMV-seropositive. Specimen: PBMCs. The CDR3 spells CASSYATWAFF. The CDR3 DNA follows: TGTGCCAGCAGTTACGCGACATGGGCTTTCTTT.